Detailed here is one TCR beta chain. Its antigen is as yet unknown. This sample stems from a study of cytomegalovirus exposure and HLA in healthy donors. The PCR ran on 60 Vbeta and 13 Jbeta primers. Sequencing used immunoSEQ multiplex PCR; TCRdb keeps in-frame clones, though not all of them. This table holds 150,000 to 200,000 clones, around 83% found once. General study results and limits: Previously analyzed data showed that most TCR beta V segments were productive at a frequency of about 87% or about 30%. A few of the chains that were CMV-associated were confirmed in vitro to be specific for CMV antigens. A reported reduction in N-insertions relative to the approximately 670-donor mean was seen in an Asian-associated ancestry cluster in a later analysis.

The source is a man in his fifties or sixties in good health and CMV-seronegative. Sequenced: PBMCs.

CDR3 loop: CASSRPRLAGQQETQYF. CDR3 DNA: TGTGCCAGCAGCCGTCCCCGACTAGCGGGACAGCAAGAGACCCAGTACTTC. The V and J genes are TRBV9 and TRBJ2-5; 11 bases map to TRBD2. The germline V gene has CDR1 SGDLS and CDR2 YYNGEE. The junction had 10 bases not matched to a gene; V was cut back by 4 bases and J by 2 bases. This CDR3 has 17 amino acids.